A selection of T cell receptor beta chains follows, all from one sample in a study of shared clonotypes between healthy human individuals. TCRdb's table, derived via immunoSEQ multiplex PCR, lists solely in-frame clones and lacks some. The sample lists some 2.3 million clones, 85% to 95% occurring once. Sequencing was carried out using naive CD4+ T cells from PBMCs. All receptors derive from a man younger than 35 in good health. Some clones in this sample may be carry-over from other donors' samples. CDR3s include the opening cysteine and the closing phenylalanine or tryptophan. The D gene is left open where the match is weak.

>TRBJ2-5|.|TRBV5-1
CASSPGPKETQYF
>TRBJ2-1|TRBD2|TRBV11-2
CASSDPGTSGANEQFF
>TRBJ1-2|TRBD1|TRBV11-2
CASSPNPGQNNYGYTF
>TRBJ2-5|TRBD1|TRBV5-1
CASSPRDRGSETQYF
>TRBJ1-1|.|TRBV7-9
CASSLGGHTEAFF
>TRBJ2-7|.|TRBV6-6
CASSYSSRVPYEQYF
>TRBJ1-4|.|TRBV4-2
CATARDQAEKLFF
>TRBJ1-3|.|TRBV7-8
CASSPRLANRSGNTIYF
>TRBJ2-7|.|TRBV28
CASSPPSRPLYEQYF
>TRBJ1-2|.|TRBV7-9
CASSLDRQGHGYTF
>TRBJ1-4|TRBD1|TRBV5-1
CASGRGHGEKLFF
>TRBJ1-3|.|TRBV5-1
CADRDGEVSGNTIYF
>TRBJ2-1|TRBD2|TRBV4-1
CASSRGTSGNNEQFF
>TRBJ1-4|.|TRBV28
CASSPPEGGGEKLFF
>TRBJ2-5|.|TRBV6-5
CASGRGGETQYF
>TRBJ2-1|TRBD2|TRBV6-5
CASSYRGLAGEGQFF
>TRBJ2-1|TRBD2|TRBV28
CASSSGTSGRDEQFF